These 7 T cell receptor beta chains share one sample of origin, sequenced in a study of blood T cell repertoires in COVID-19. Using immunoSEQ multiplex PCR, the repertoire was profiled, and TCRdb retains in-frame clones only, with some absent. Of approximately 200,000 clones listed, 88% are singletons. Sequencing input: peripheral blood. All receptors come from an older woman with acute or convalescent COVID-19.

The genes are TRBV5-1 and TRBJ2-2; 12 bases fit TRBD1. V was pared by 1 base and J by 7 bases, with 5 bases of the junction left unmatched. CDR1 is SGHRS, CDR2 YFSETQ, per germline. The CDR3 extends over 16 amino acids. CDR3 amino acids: CASSLYGTGGDGELFF. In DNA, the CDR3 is TGCGCCAGCAGCTTGTATGGGACAGGGGGCGACGGGGAGCTGTTTTTT.

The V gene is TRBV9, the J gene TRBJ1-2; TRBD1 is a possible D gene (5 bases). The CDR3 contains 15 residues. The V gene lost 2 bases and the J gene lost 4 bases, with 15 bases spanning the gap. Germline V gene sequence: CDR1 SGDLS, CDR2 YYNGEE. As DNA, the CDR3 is TGTGCCAGCAGCGTTGGACATTCTAATTCCTATGGCTACACCTTC. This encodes CASSVGHSNSYGYTF.

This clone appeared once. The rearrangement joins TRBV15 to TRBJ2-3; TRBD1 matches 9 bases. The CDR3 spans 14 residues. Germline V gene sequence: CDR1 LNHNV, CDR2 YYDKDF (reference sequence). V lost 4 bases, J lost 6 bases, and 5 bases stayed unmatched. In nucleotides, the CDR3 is TGTGCCACCAGCAAGGGACAGGGTACGGATACGCAGTATTTT. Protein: CATSKGQGTDTQYF.

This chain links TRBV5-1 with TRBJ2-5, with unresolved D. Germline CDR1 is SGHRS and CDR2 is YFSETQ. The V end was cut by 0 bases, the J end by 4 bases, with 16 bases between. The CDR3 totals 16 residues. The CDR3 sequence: CASSLDSGSLSETQYF. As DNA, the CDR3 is TGCGCCAGCAGCTTGGATTCGGGTAGTCTATCAGAGACCCAGTACTTC.

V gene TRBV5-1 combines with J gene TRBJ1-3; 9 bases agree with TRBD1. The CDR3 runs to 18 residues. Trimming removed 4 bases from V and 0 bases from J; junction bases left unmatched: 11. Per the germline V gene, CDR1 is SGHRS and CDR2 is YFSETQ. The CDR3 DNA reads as TGCGCCAGCAGCGCCGACAGGGGGGGACTCGGCTCTGGAAACACCATATATTTT. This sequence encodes CASSADRGGLGSGNTIYF.

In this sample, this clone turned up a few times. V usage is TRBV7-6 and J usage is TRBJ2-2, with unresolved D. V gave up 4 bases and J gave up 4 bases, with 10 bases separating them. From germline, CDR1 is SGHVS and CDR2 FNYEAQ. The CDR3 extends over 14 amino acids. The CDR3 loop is CASSSNQVTGELFF. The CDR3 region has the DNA TGTGCCAGCAGCTCTAACCAGGTCACCGGGGAGCTGTTTTTT.

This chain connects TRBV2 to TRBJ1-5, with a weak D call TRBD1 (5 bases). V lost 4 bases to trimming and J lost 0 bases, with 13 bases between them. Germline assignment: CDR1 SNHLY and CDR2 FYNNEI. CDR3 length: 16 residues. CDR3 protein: CASSGGGRVSNQPQHF. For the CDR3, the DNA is TGTGCCAGCAGTGGGGGGGGAAGGGTTAGCAATCAGCCCCAGCATTTT.